This passage covers 5 T cell receptor beta chains from one sample sequenced in a study of cytomegalovirus exposure and HLA in healthy donors. Both 60 Vbeta primers and 13 Jbeta primers went into the PCR. Sequencing was performed with immunoSEQ multiplex PCR; in TCRdb, only in-frame clones are kept and a portion is missing. The sample lists about 140,000 clones; around 80% were seen once. Source material: PBMCs. These receptors were obtained from a female donor in good health and CMV-seronegative.

This clone appeared a single time. This chain connects TRBV6-5 to TRBJ2-2; 8 bases map to TRBD1. CDR1 is MNHEY, CDR2 SVGAGI, per germline. The CDR3 totals 16 residues. The trim removed 0 bases at V and 7 bases at J, leaving 7 bases unmatched. The CDR3 DNA reads TGTGCCAGCAGTTACTCCGGGACAGGAAGCGGCGGGGAGCTGTTTTTT. Its translation is CASSYSGTGSGGELFF.

As for this clone: The junction differs from germline at one of its ends, possibly a read error. This chain uses TRBV6-1 with TRBJ2-7; 13 positions match TRBD2. Germline loops: CDR1 MNHNS, CDR2 SASEGT. The CDR3 runs to 15 residues. The CDR3 DNA reads as TGTGCCAGCAGCCTGGGACTAGCGGGATCCTTCGAGCAGTACTTC. Residues: CASSLGLAGSFEQYF.

This chain uses TRBV20-1 with TRBJ1-1; D remains ambiguous. This CDR3 contains 10 residues. Trimming pared 1 base from V and 6 bases from J, leaving 3 bases between. Germline CDR1 reads DFQATT; CDR2 reads SNEGSKA (reference sequence). CDR3 nucleotide sequence: TGCAGTGCTAGAGCGGCTGAAGCTTTCTTT. Its translation is CSARAAEAFF.

This sequence joins TRBV18 and TRBJ2-1; 7 nucleotides agree with TRBD2. This CDR3 is 13 amino acids long. Trimming cost V 4 bases and J 5 bases; bases outside gene matches: 2. From germline, CDR1 is KGHSH and CDR2 LQKENI. CDR3: CASSRLADNEQFF. In nucleotides, the CDR3 is TGTGCCAGCTCACGGCTAGCGGACAATGAGCAGTTCTTC.

This clone was counted a few times. The genes are TRBV5-1 and TRBJ2-5, with D perhaps matching TRBD1 (8 bases). In germline, CDR1 is SGHRS, CDR2 YFSETQ. The CDR3 is 16 residues long. Trimming cost V 4 bases and J 5 bases, with 21 bases left between them. The CDR3 DNA reads as TGCGCCAGCAGCCCGGGACAGGCCCTGGGGGGGGAGACCCAGTACTTC. Translating gives CASSPGQALGGETQYF.